These 7 T cell receptor beta chains originate from one sample sequenced in a study of T cells after posttransplantation cyclophosphamide. Sampled 1 year posttransplant, controls received myeloablative marrow transplants, methotrexate and a calcineurin inhibitor. Some clones are missing from TCRdb's copy, which holds only in-frame ones; the method was immunoSEQ multiplex PCR. This table has tens of thousands of clones, more than 70% appearing once. The sequencing here drew on PBMCs, taken after an allogeneic stem cell transplant with a calcineurin inhibitor and methotrexate. These receptors all stem from a female patient between 50 and 60 years old who received an allogeneic stem cell transplant from an unrelated donor, was CMV-positive, and had chronic GVHD only. Some T cells may trace back to the graft donor.

The chain is built from TRBV2 and TRBJ1-1; D may be TRBD1 (6 bases). The length of the CDR3 is 14 residues. Germline CDR1 SNHLY, CDR2 FYNNEI. Trimming took off 7 bases at V and 8 bases at J, with 20 bases between the two ends. This CDR3 is CASTRDTATAEAFF. The CDR3 DNA sequence: TGTGCCAGCACCCGGGACACCGCAACGGCGGAAGCTTTCTTT.

The chain employs TRBV25-1 and TRBJ2-2; 7 bases align to TRBD1. CDR1 and CDR2 (germline): MGHDK, SYGVNS. This CDR3 is 14 amino acids long. The trim removed 5 bases at V and 7 bases at J, leaving 7 bases unmatched. The CDR3 region is CASSLRGLVGELFF. In DNA form, the CDR3 reads TGTGCCAGCAGTCTTAGGGGGCTTGTCGGGGAGCTGTTTTTT.

This clone was recorded only once. This chain connects TRBV27 to TRBJ2-5, with 12 bases fitting TRBD1. V was pared by 4 bases and J by 5 bases, with 5 bases of the junction left unmatched. The CDR3 is made up of 15 amino acids. CDR1 is MNHEY and CDR2 is SMNVEV in the germline V gene (reference sequence). DNA for the CDR3: TGTGCCAGCAGTTCGGGGGACAGGGGGCGGGAGACCCAGTACTTC. It translates to CASSSGDRGRETQYF.

The chain is built from TRBV12-5 and TRBJ2-1; a weak D match, TRBD2 (6 bases). The CDR3 has 13 amino acids. V gave up 4 bases and J gave up 7 bases, with 11 bases separating them. Germline CDR1 is LGHNT and CDR2 is FRNRAP. Here the CDR3 reads CASGSPGGNEQFF. The DNA of the CDR3 is TGTGCTAGTGGTTCACCTGGGGGGAATGAGCAGTTCTTC.

The rearrangement joins TRBV10-1 to TRBJ2-2; 8 bases match TRBD2. Germline V CDR1 and CDR2: WNHNN, SYGVQD (reference sequence). The V segment lost 3 bases and the J segment 7 bases; nucleotides outside the gene matches: 4. The CDR3 extends over 14 amino acids. CDR3 in DNA: TGCGCCAGCAGTGACGGGAGGGTGTTCGGGGAGCTGTTTTTT. This sequence encodes CASSDGRVFGELFF.

The chain carries TRBV29-1 and TRBJ2-7; maybe TRBD1 (6 bases). Germline V CDR1 and CDR2: SQVTM, ANQGSEA. The CDR3 is 13 residues long. V was trimmed by 6 bases and J by 7 bases, leaving 19 bases between them. The chain's CDR3 is CSVGWTELSEQYF. CDR3 in DNA: TGCAGCGTGGGTTGGACAGAGCTTTCGGAGCAGTACTTC.

The J gene is TRBJ2-3, the V gene TRBV4-2, with 9 bases matching TRBD2. The germline V gene has CDR1 LGHNA and CDR2 YNFKEQ. The CDR3 extends over 16 amino acids. The ends lost 1 base at V and 3 bases at J; junction bases unmatched: 5. The CDR3 protein is CASSQGPSGTTDTQYF. CDR3 in DNA: TGTGCCAGCAGCCAAGGCCCTAGCGGGACTACAGATACGCAGTATTTT.